This T cell receptor beta chain was sequenced during a study of T cells in Graves' hyperthyroidism and ophthalmopathy. Study observations and caveats: From stable hyperthyroidism, ophthalmopathy was set apart by a 13 V-J model.

There were TCR beta CDR3 regions amplified from RNA transcripts. A first-round RT-PCR of the TCR CDR3 used the HTBI primer set. TCRdb called the multiplex PCR reads again in MiXCR, with one record for every CDR3 protein. The sample comprises some 650,000 distinct CDR3 sequences, about 16% of which are singletons, and more than 3% rests with the top ten. V trimming: 0 bases; J trimming: 10 bases; junction bases outside the gene matches: 8. Looked up from germline, CDR1 is SGHAT and CDR2 is FQNNGV. This CDR3 is built from 15 residues. The study based diagnoses on clinical symptoms, serum thyroxine and TRAb, thyroid ultrasound and orbital computed tomography. This clonotype was seen at least ten times. What it binds is unknown.

This clonotype was obtained from a woman between 40 and 50 years old with Graves' ophthalmopathy. The sequenced sample consisted of blood. The J gene is TRBJ2-1, the V gene TRBV11-2; TRBD1 matches at 8 bases. The CDR3 DNA follows: TGTGCCAGCAGCTTAGATCAGACAGGGGTCTGGGAGCAGTTCTTC. Protein: CASSLDQTGVWEQFF. Based on the CDR3 plus reference TRBV11-2 and TRBJ2-1, the full variable domain is EAGVAQSPRYKIIEKRQSVAFWCNPISGHATLYWYQQILGQGPKLLIQFQNNGVVDDSQLPKDRFSAERLKGVDSTLKIQPAKLEDSAVYLCASSLDQTGVWEQFFGPGTRLTVL.